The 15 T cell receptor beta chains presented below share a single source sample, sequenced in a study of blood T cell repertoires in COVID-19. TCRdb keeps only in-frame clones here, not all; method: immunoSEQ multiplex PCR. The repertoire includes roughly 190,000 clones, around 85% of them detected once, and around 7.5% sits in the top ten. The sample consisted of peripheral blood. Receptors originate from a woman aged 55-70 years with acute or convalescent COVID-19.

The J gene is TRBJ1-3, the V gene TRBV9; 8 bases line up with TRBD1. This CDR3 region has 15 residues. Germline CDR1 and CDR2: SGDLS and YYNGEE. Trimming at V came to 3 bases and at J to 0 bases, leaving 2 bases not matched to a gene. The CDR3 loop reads CASSGQGNSGNTIYF. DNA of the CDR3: TGTGCCAGCAGCGGACAGGGGAACTCTGGAAACACCATATATTTT.

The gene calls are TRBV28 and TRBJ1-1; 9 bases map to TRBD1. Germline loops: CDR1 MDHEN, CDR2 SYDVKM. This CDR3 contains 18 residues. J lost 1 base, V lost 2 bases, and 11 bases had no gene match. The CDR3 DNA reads TGTGCCAGCAGTTTACGAATTTTAGGACAGGGGCGGAACACTGAAGCTTTCTTT. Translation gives CASSLRILGQGRNTEAFF.

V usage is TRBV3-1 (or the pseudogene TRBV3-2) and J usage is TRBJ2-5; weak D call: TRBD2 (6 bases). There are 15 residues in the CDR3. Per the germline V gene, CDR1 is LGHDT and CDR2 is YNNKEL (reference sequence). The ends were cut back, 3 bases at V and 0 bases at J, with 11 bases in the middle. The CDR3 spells CASSHSGTHQETQYF. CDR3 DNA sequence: TGTGCCAGCAGCCATTCCGGGACTCACCAAGAGACCCAGTACTTC.

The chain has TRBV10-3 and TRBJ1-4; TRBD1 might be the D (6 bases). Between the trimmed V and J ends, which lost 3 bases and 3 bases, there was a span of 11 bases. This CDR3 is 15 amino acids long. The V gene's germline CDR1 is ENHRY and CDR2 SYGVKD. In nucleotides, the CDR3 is TGTGCCATCAGTGATAGCGGGGGGCCTAATGAAAAACTGTTTTTT. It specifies CAISDSGGPNEKLFF.

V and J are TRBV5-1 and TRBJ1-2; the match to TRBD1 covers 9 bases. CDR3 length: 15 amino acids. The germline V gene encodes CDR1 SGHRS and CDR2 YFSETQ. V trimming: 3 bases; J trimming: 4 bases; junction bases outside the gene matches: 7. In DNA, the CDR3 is TGCGCCAGCAGCTCGACGGACAGGGGAGTCTATGGCTACACCTTC. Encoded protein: CASSSTDRGVYGYTF.

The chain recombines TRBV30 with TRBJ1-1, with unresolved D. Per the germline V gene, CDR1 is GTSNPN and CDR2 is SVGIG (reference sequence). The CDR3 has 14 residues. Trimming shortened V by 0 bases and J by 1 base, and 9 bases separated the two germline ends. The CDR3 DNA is TGTGCCTGGAGTGTAGGCGGATGGAACACTGAAGCTTTCTTT. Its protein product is CAWSVGGWNTEAFF.

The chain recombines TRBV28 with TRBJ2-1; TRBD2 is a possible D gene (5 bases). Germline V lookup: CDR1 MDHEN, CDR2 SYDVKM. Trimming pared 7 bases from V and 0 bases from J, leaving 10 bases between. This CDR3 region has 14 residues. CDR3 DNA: TGTGCCAGCAACAAGCGGAGCTCCTACAATGAGCAGTTCTTC. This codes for CASNKRSSYNEQFF.

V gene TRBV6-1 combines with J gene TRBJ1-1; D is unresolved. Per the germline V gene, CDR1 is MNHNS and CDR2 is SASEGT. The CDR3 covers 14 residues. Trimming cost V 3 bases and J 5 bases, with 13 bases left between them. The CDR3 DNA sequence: TGTGCCAGCAGTGACCCGGGGAGGGCAACTGAAGCTTTCTTT. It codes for CASSDPGRATEAFF.

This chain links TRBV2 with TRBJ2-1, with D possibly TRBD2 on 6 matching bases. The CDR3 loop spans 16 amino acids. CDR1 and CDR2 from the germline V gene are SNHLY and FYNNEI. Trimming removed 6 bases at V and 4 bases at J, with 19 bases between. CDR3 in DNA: TGTGCCAGCAGCTGGGGCACGAGAGCGGGTTACAATGAGCAGTTCTTC. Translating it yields CASSWGTRAGYNEQFF.

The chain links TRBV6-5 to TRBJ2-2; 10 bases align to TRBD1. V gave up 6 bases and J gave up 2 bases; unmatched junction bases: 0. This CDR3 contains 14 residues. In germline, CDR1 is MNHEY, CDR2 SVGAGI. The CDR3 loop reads CASRTGGNTGELFF. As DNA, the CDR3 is TGTGCCAGCAGGACAGGGGGCAACACCGGGGAGCTGTTTTTT.

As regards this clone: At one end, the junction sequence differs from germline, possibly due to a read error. The CDR3 spells CASSLVAGANEKLFF. The CDR3 DNA sequence: TGTGCTAGCAGCCTCGTGGCAGGGGCTAATGAAAAACTGTTTTTT. This chain uses TRBV7-7 with TRBJ1-4, with a weak D call TRBD1 (6 bases). The CDR3 length is 15 residues. CDR1 and CDR2 from the germline V gene are SSHAT and FNYEAQ (reference sequence). The whole variable domain, filled in from reference TRBV7-7 and TRBJ1-4, reads GAGVSQSPRYKVTKRGQDVTLRCDPISSHATLYWYQQALGQGPEFLTYFNYEAQPDKSGLPSDRFSAERPEGSISTLTIQRTEQRDSAMYRCASSLVAGANEKLFFGSGTQLSVL.

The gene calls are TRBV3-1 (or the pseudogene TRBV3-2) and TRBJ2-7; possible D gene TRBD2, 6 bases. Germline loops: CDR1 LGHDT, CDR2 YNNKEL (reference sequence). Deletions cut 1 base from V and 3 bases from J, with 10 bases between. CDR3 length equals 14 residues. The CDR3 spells CASSQVEGSYEQYF. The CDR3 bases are TGTGCCAGCAGCCAAGTGGAGGGAAGCTACGAGCAGTACTTC.

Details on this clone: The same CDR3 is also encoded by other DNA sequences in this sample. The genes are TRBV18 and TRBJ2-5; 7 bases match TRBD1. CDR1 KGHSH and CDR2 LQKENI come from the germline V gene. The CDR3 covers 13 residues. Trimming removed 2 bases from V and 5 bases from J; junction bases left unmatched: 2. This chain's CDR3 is CASSPRQGETQYF. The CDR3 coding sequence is TGTGCCAGCTCACCAAGACAGGGCGAGACCCAGTACTTC.

DNA of the CDR3: TGTGCCAGCAGTGAGATGGGACAGGGGCCCAATGAGCAGTTCTTC. It yields the protein CASSEMGQGPNEQFF. The chain recombines TRBV6-1 with TRBJ2-1; 10 bases map to TRBD1. Germline lookup yields CDR1 MNHNS and CDR2 SASEGT. The V and J ends lost 3 bases and 6 bases, in that order; junction bases with no gene match: 5. The CDR3 consists of 15 residues.

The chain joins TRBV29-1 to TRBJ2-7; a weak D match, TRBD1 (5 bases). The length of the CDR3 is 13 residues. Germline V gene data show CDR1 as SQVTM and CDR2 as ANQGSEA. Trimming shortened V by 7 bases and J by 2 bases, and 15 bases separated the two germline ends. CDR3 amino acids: CSGGPGGTYEQYF. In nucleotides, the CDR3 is TGCAGCGGGGGCCCTGGCGGAACCTACGAGCAGTACTTC.